This T cell receptor beta chain came from a study of monozygotic twins with inflammatory bowel disease. Study results and caveats: Varying immunosuppressive regimens may have increased patient repertoire variability. Discordant twins showed the same repertoire similarity as concordant twins, possibly from limited power.

TCRdb re-analyzed the 5' RACE reads; it lists each CDR3 protein once, without DNA. Its table records approximately 420,000 distinct CDR3 sequences. On this clonotype: Its matching antigen is unknown.

Germline CDR1 reads SGHDT; CDR2 reads YYEEEE. This CDR3 has 17 residues. The rearrangement joins TRBV5-6 to TRBJ2-5; checking the TCRdb D call of TRBD2 is not possible without DNA. This TCR was recovered from a human donor with ulcerative colitis or Crohn's disease, or a healthy co-twin of an affected twin (not recorded which). Sequencing used blood. This chain's CDR3 is CASSSSGTMVSRETQYF.